This T cell receptor (beta chain) was identified in a study of T cell repertoires in cytomegalovirus infection. TCRdb analysed the reads with MiXCR anew, one entry per CDR3 protein. Of hundreds of thousands of distinct CDR3 sequences listed, 20% to 30% are singletons. The V end was cut by 2 bases, the J end by 7 bases, with 14 bases between. The CDR3 spans 15 residues. Sequenced sample: CD8+ T cells from PBMCs. This TCR came from a human donor in good health (CMV status not recorded). Some clones in this sample may be carry-over from other donors' samples. This sequence joins TRBV12-3 or TRBV12-4 and TRBJ2-2; D remains unclear. CDR3 residues: CASSLIRPSVGELFF. CDR3 sequence (DNA): TGTGCCAGCAGTTTAATCCGTCCGTCCGTCGGGGAGCTGTTTTTT.